These 14 T cell receptor beta chains share one sample of origin, sequenced in a study of cytomegalovirus exposure and HLA in healthy donors. The study ran its PCR with 60 Vbeta and 13 Jbeta primers. Data came from immunoSEQ multiplex PCR; TCRdb stores just in-frame clones and leaves some out. Of 90,000 to 150,000 clones listed, 77% are singletons. The sequencing input was PBMCs. These receptors were taken from a human donor in good health.

This clone appeared a few times. The genes are TRBV27 and TRBJ2-1; 8 bases are a match to TRBD2. Losses at the gene ends were 3 bases for V and 10 bases for J; bases not matched to a gene: 8. CDR3 length equals 14 residues. Germline V CDR1 and CDR2: MNHEY, SMNVEV (reference sequence). This CDR3 reads CASSFRGRSLEQFF. As DNA, the CDR3 is TGTGCCAGCAGTTTTCGCGGGAGGTCTTTAGAGCAGTTCTTC.

This chain joins TRBV5-1 and TRBJ2-3, with a possible D match to TRBD1 (5 bases). Trimming shortened V by 1 base and J by 1 base, and 7 bases separated the two germline ends. CDR3 size: 14 residues. Germline CDR1 and CDR2: SGHRS and YFSETQ. The CDR3 bases are TGCGCCAGCAGCTTGCTAGGGGGCACAGATACGCAGTATTTT. Protein: CASSLLGGTDTQYF.

A single count supports this clone. The J gene is TRBJ2-7, the V gene TRBV18; 7 nucleotides align to TRBD1. Germline V gene data show CDR1 as KGHSH and CDR2 as LQKENI. The CDR3 contains 14 residues. The junction had 6 bases not matched to a gene; V was cut back by 4 bases and J by 3 bases. In nucleotides, the CDR3 is TGTGCCAGCTCACTTGGGGACAGAGACTACGAGCAGTACTTC. Translated, it gives CASSLGDRDYEQYF.

The V and J genes are TRBV11-2 and TRBJ2-4; the D gene is possibly TRBD1 (5 bases). V was shortened by 1 base and J by 1 base, with 20 bases between the two germline ends. The CDR3 loop spans 19 amino acids. Germline assignment: CDR1 SGHAT and CDR2 FQNNGV. The CDR3 nucleotides read TGTGCCAGCAGCTTAGTCTCTTCAGGTACAGGCTATGCCAAAAACATTCAGTACTTC. Translation: CASSLVSSGTGYAKNIQYF.

This clone was found once. This chain joins TRBV12-5 and TRBJ1-3; 7 bases agree with TRBD1. Germline V gene sequence: CDR1 LGHNT, CDR2 FRNRAP. J was trimmed by 2 bases and V by 9 bases; bases with no gene match: 7. This CDR3 spans 14 amino acids. CDR3 amino acids: CASGRGQPGNTIYF. The CDR3 DNA sequence: TGTGCTAGCGGAAGGGGGCAGCCTGGAAACACCATATATTTT.

This clone was found a few times. V is TRBV7-2 and J is TRBJ2-7, with 7 bases aligning to TRBD2. The CDR3 loop spans 13 amino acids. Trimming took 7 bases from V and 3 from J; bases not matched to a gene: 6. The germline CDR1 and CDR2 sequences are SGHTA and FQGNSA. CDR3 DNA: TGTGCCAGCACCCTTGCTAGCGGCTACGAGCAGTACTTC. Translation: CASTLASGYEQYF.

The V and J genes are TRBV19 and TRBJ2-4; possible D gene TRBD1, 5 bases. V lost 6 bases and J lost 0, with 18 bases in between. Germline values: CDR1 LNHDA, CDR2 SQIVND (reference sequence). There are 17 residues in the CDR3. This chain's CDR3 is CASSLNPRQLAKNIQYF. In DNA, the CDR3 is TGTGCCAGTAGCCTTAATCCTAGACAGTTAGCCAAAAACATTCAGTACTTC.

The V and J genes are TRBV14 and TRBJ2-1, with no clear D. Trimming left V 0 bases short and J 3 bases short, with 3 bases between. The CDR3 loop spans 13 amino acids. Germline CDR1 reads SGHDN; CDR2 reads FVKESK. The CDR3 region has the DNA TGTGCCAGCAGCCAAGACTACTACAATGAGCAGTTCTTC. Encoded protein: CASSQDYYNEQFF.

The chain is built from TRBV11-2 and TRBJ1-1, with 8 bases fitting TRBD1. The CDR3 is made up of 16 amino acids. J lost 3 bases, V lost 1 base, and 7 bases had no gene match. Germline loops: CDR1 SGHAT, CDR2 FQNNGV. The CDR3 DNA is TGTGCCAGCAGCTTAGCTGGGCCAGGGGGCGACACTGAAGCTTTCTTT. It codes for CASSLAGPGGDTEAFF.

This clone was observed a handful of times. The chain uses TRBV7-9 and TRBJ1-5; possibly TRBD1 for D (5 bases). CDR3 size: 15 residues. Per germline, CDR1 SEHNR and CDR2 FQNEAQ (reference sequence). Trimming took 4 bases from V and 3 from J, leaving 13 bases between them. The CDR3 spells CASSSTRQPNQPQHF. The CDR3 bases are TGTGCCAGCAGCTCTACCCGACAGCCCAATCAGCCCCAGCATTTT.

The chain combines TRBV6-6 with TRBJ1-2; TRBD1 agrees at 10 bases. The V and J ends lost 5 bases and 1 base, in that order; junction bases with no gene match: 4. Germline assignment: CDR1 MNHNY and CDR2 SVGAGI (reference sequence). This CDR3 comprises 15 residues. CDR3 in amino acids: CASSERTGGNYGYTF. CDR3 nucleotides: TGTGCCAGCAGTGAGAGGACAGGGGGTAACTATGGCTACACCTTC.

This chain joins TRBV7-2 and TRBJ2-3; 13 nucleotides agree with TRBD2. This CDR3 contains 17 residues. With 2 bases clipped from V and 6 bases from J, the junction kept 8 bases outside the gene matches. Per germline, CDR1 SGHTA and CDR2 FQGNSA. CDR3 region: CASSLILAGGGGDTQYF. CDR3 nucleotide sequence: TGTGCCAGCAGCTTAATACTAGCGGGAGGGGGCGGGGATACGCAGTATTTT.

This chain uses TRBV6-5 with TRBJ1-1, with 9 bases fitting TRBD1. V dropped 6 bases and J dropped 4; count of bases not matched to a gene: 6. The germline V gene encodes CDR1 MNHEY and CDR2 SVGAGI. The CDR3 runs to 14 residues. The CDR3 nucleotides are TGTGCCAGCAGACGGACAGGGGTTAGCACTGAAGCTTTCTTT. It encodes CASRRTGVSTEAFF.

The chain uses TRBV7-2 and TRBJ1-5; 9 bases are a match to TRBD1. Germline assignment: CDR1 SGHTA and CDR2 FQGNSA. Trimming cost V 5 bases and J 5 bases; bases outside gene matches: 1. There are 13 residues in the CDR3. In DNA, the CDR3 is TGTGCCAGCAGCCGGGACAGGGATCAGCCCCAGCATTTT. Protein product: CASSRDRDQPQHF.